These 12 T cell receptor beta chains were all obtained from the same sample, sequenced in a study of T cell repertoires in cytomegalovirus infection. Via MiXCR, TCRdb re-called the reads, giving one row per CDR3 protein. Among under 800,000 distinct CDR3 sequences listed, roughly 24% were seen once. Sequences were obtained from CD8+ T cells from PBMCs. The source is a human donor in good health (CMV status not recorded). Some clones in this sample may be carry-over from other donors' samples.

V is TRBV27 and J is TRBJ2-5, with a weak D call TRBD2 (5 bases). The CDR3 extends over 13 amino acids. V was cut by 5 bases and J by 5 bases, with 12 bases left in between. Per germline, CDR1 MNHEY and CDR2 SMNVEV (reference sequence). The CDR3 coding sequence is TGTGCCAGCAGTCCCATAAGGAGGGAGACCCAGTACTTC. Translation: CASSPIRRETQYF.

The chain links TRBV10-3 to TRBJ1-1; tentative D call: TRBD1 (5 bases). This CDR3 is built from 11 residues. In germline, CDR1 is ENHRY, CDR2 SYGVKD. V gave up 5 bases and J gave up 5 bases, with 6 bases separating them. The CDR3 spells CAISQGTEAFF. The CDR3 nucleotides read TGTGCCATCAGTCAGGGAACTGAAGCTTTCTTT.

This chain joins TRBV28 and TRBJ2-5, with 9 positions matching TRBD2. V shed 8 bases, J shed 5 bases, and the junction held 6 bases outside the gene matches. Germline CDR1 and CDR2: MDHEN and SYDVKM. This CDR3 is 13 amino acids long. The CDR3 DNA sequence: TGTGCCAGCGGAATAGCGGGGGCCGAGACCCAGTACTTC. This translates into CASGIAGAETQYF.

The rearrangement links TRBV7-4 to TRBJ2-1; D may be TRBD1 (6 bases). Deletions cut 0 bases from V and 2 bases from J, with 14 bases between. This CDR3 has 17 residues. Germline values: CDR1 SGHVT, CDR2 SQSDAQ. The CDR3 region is CASSLAQGPTPYNEQFF. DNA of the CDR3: TGTGCCAGCAGCTTAGCGCAGGGGCCAACCCCCTACAATGAGCAGTTCTTC.

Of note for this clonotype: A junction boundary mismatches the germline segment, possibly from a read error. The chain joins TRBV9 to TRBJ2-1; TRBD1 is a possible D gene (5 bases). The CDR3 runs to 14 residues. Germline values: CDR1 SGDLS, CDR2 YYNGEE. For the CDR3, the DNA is TGTGTCAGCAGCGTGCAAGACAGATACAATGAGCAGTTCTTC. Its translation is CVSSVQDRYNEQFF.

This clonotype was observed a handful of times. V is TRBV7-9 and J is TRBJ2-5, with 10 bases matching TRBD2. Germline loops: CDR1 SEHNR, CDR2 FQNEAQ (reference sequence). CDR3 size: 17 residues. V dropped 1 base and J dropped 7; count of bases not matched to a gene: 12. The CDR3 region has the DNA TGTGCCAGCAGCTTAGAGGTTGGACTAGCGGCTACGGGGACCCAGTACTTC. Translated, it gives CASSLEVGLAATGTQYF.

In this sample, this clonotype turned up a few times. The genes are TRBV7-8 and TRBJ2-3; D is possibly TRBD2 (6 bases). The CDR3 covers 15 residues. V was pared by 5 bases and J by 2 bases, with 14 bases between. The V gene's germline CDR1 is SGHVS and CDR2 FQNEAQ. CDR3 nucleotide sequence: TGTGCCAGCAGCGACGGGGGACTCCCCACAGATACGCAGTATTTT. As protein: CASSDGGLPTDTQYF.

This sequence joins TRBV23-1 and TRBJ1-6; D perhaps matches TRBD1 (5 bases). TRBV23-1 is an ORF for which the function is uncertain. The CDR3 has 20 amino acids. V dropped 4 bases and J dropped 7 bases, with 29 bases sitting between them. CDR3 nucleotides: TGCGCCAGCAGTCCCCGAGCGCAGCCTAGCGGGGGGGAGCTGAATTCACCCCTCCACTTT. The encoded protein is CASSPRAQPSGGELNSPLHF.

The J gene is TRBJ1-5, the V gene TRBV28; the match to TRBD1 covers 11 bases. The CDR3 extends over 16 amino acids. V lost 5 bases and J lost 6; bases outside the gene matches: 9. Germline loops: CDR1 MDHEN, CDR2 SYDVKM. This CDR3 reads CASSRTGTGGSQPQHF. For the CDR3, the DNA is TGTGCCAGCAGTCGGACCGGGACAGGGGGGAGTCAGCCCCAGCATTTT.

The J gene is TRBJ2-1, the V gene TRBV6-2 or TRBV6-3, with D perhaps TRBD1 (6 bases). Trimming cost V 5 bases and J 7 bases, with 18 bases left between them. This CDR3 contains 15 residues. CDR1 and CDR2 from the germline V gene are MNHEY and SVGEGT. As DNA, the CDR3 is TGTGCCAGCAGTCCCCCTAGGTCCCAGGGGAATGAGCAGTTCTTC. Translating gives CASSPPRSQGNEQFF.

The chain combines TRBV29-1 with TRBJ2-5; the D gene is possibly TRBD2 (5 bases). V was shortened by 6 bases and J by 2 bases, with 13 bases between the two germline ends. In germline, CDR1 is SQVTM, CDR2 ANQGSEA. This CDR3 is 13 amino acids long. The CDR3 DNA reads TGCAGCGTCACACTAGAAAATCAAGAGACCCAGTACTTC. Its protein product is CSVTLENQETQYF.

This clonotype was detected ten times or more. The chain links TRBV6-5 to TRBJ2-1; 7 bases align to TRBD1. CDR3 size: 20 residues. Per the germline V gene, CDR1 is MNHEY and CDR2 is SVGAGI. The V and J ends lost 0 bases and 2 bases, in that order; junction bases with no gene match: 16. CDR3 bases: TGTGCCAGCAGTTACTCACACCCCTCCCCCACAGGGGTGGCCTACAATGAGCAGTTCTTC. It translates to CASSYSHPSPTGVAYNEQFF.